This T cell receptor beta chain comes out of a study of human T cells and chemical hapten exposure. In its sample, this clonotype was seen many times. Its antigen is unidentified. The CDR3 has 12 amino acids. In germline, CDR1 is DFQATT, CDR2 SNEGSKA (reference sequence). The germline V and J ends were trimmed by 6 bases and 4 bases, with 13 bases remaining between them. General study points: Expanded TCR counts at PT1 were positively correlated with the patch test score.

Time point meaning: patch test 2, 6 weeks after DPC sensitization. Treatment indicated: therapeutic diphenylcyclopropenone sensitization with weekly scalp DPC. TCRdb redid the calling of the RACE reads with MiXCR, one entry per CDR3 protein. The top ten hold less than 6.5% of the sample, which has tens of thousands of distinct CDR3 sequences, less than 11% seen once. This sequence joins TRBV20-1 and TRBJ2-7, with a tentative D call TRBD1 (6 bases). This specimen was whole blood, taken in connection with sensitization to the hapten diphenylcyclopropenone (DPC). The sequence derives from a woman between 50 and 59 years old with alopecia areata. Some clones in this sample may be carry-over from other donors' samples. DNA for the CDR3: TGCAGTGCCGTCCCGGACAGTTACGAGCAGTACTTC. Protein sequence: CSAVPDSYEQYF.